The rows below give T cell receptor beta chains drawn from one sample of a study of blood T cell repertoires in COVID-19. Produced via immunoSEQ multiplex PCR; TCRdb's table is partial and in-frame only. This sample yields roughly 49,000 clones, of which roughly two thirds are seen a single time; 7.5% to 9% belongs to the top ten. The material sequenced was peripheral blood. The source of these receptors is a woman aged 70 to 79 with acute or convalescent COVID-19. Both conserved end residues are part of each CDR3. Clone size is not always given. Where it is, it says once, few, many or a class for expanded clones.

cdr3_aa: CASSPGQGATDTQYF; clone_size: few; v_call: TRBV18
cdr3_aa: CASSPFSGSTDTQYF; clone_size: -; v_call: TRBV18
cdr3_aa: CASRKQSTGNTIYF; clone_size: -; v_call: TRBV19
cdr3_aa: CASRKLGRNTGELFF; clone_size: -; v_call: TRBV19
cdr3_aa: CASSQFKTADYEQYF; clone_size: -; v_call: TRBV23-1
cdr3_aa: CSASDPGGNEQFF; clone_size: -; v_call: TRBV20-1
cdr3_aa: CASSNVQSSYNEQFF; clone_size: -; v_call: TRBV2
cdr3_aa: CATQWRGHTIYF; clone_size: -; v_call: TRBV6-5
cdr3_aa: CASSWSGLSPLHF; clone_size: -; v_call: TRBV5-6
cdr3_aa: CASTDRADTEAFF; clone_size: -; v_call: TRBV6-5
cdr3_aa: CASRQTNEKLFF; clone_size: -; v_call: TRBV10-3
cdr3_aa: CASSSRQGAGTGELFF; clone_size: -; v_call: TRBV6-2/TRBV6-3
cdr3_aa: CASSEGTGGVYGYTF; clone_size: -; v_call: TRBV25-1
cdr3_aa: CATSDFCSERVQPQHF; clone_size: few; v_call: TRBV24-1
cdr3_aa: CASSEQAGGETQYF; clone_size: -; v_call: TRBV6-1
cdr3_aa: CASSYQGVDTEAFF; clone_size: -; v_call: TRBV6-2/TRBV6-3
cdr3_aa: CASSQDALDSPGEKLFF; clone_size: few; v_call: TRBV14
cdr3_aa: CATRRSGRDSYEQYF; clone_size: -; v_call: TRBV27
cdr3_aa: CASSPGQGFDTEAFF; clone_size: -; v_call: TRBV18